The clone carrying this T cell receptor beta chain was observed many times. Its antigen remains unidentified. It was by 5'RACE with 10-nucleotide random UMIs that the cDNA was made. MiXCR was run by TCRdb on the 5' RACE reads, yielding one entry per CDR3 protein. The sample consists of about 50,000 distinct CDR3 sequences, 16% of them appearing once. Germline CDR1 is DFQATT and CDR2 is SNEGSKA (reference sequence). V gave up 0 bases and J gave up 2 bases, with 11 bases separating them. CDR3 length: 14 residues. It was from 2 million PBMCs stored at -80 C that the unsorted libraries were obtained. The record originates from a study of neurological immune-mediated disorders. Study-level results: Sharing of CDR3 amino acid sequences among expanded clones across subjects was absent, suggesting private repertoires in all groups.

The chain recombines TRBV20-1 with TRBJ2-7; maybe TRBD2 (6 bases). What was sequenced was PBMCs. The source is a man in his 60s in good health. The CDR3 spells CSARDPWGAYEQYF. CDR3 sequence (DNA): TGCAGTGCTAGAGATCCGTGGGGGGCCTACGAGCAGTACTTC.